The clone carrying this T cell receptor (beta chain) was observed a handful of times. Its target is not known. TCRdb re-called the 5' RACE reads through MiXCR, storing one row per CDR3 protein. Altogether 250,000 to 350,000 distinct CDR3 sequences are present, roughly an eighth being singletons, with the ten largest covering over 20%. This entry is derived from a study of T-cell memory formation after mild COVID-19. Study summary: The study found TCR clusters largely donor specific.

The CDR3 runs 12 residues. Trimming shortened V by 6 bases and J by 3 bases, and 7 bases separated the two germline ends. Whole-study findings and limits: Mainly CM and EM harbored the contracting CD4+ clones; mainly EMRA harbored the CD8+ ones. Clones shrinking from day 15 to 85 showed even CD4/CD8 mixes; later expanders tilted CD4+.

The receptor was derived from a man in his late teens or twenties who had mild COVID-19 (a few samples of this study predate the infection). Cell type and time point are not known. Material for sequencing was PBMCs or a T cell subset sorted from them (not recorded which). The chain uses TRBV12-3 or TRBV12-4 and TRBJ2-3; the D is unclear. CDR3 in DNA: TGTGCCAGCAGCGACGGGACAGATACGCAGTATTTT. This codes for CASSDGTDTQYF.